These 25 T cell receptor beta chains were all obtained from the same sample, sequenced in a study of Ad26.COV2.S vaccination and SARS-CoV-2 variants. Sequencing used immunoSEQ multiplex PCR; TCRdb keeps in-frame clones, though not all of them. The data show some 520,000 clones, around 88% seen once. Treatment denoted: around 19 received Ad26.COV2.S at low or high dose, single or two shots; about 5 received placebo; per-sample allocation not given. All samples were drawn on day 63, counting from the first vaccine or placebo injection. This material consisted of peripheral blood, taken in a trial of Ad26.COV2.S vaccine versus placebo. The receptor set was obtained from a person aged 18-65 years who received the Ad26.COV2.S COVID-19 vaccine or a placebo.

This CDR3 is CASSSRGHEQFF. Here the CDR3 DNA reads TGTGCCAGTAGTTCTAGGGGGCATGAGCAGTTCTTC. V and J are TRBV19 and TRBJ2-1; 7 nucleotides line up with TRBD1. CDR1 and CDR2 (germline): LNHDA, SQIVND (reference sequence). V was pared by 5 bases and J by 8 bases, with 3 bases of the junction left unmatched. The CDR3 has 12 residues.

This chain joins TRBV5-1 and TRBJ1-1, with D tentatively TRBD1 (6 bases). The CDR3 totals 14 residues. V lost 4 bases and J 1 base, leaving 11 bases between the germline ends. CDR1 is SGHRS, CDR2 YFSETQ, per germline. Here the CDR3 reads CASSDPGQNTEAFF. The CDR3, as DNA: TGCGCCAGCAGCGACCCGGGACAGAACACTGAAGCTTTCTTT.

A few counts support this clone. The rearrangement joins TRBV7-9 to TRBJ1-2, with D perhaps matching TRBD1 (5 bases). The CDR3 sequence is 18 residues long. V was clipped by 4 bases and J by 7 bases, with 28 bases between them. Germline lookup yields CDR1 SEHNR and CDR2 FQNEAQ (reference sequence). The CDR3 here is CASSSSGRENGGVFGYTF. The CDR3 DNA follows: TGTGCCAGCAGCTCAAGTGGTCGTGAGAATGGAGGGGTATTTGGCTACACCTTC. The variable domain in full, with the rest retrieved from reference TRBV7-9 and TRBJ1-2, is DTGVSQNPRHKITKRGQNVTFRCDPISEHNRLYWYRQTLGQGPEFLTYFQNEAQLEKSRLLSDRFSAERPKGSFSTLEIQRTEQGDSAMYLCASSSSGRENGGVFGYTFGSGTRLTVV.

The chain links TRBV28 to TRBJ1-1; TRBD1 is a possible D gene (6 bases). The V and J ends lost 7 bases and 0 bases respectively, with 12 bases between them. The CDR3 is 14 amino acids. The germline CDR1 and CDR2 sequences are MDHEN and SYDVKM. The CDR3 sequence: CASMTDSVNTEAFF. CDR3 in DNA: TGTGCCAGCATGACGGACAGTGTGAACACTGAAGCTTTCTTT.

The chain joins TRBV15 to TRBJ1-2, with a weak D call TRBD1 (5 bases). V dropped 1 base and J dropped 3 bases, with 18 bases sitting between them. CDR1 and CDR2 (germline): LNHNV, YYDKDF (reference sequence). This CDR3 is 17 amino acids long. The CDR3 loop reads CATSRGSVGGWDYGYTF. CDR3 coding DNA: TGTGCCACCAGCAGAGGCTCGGTGGGGGGTTGGGACTATGGCTACACCTTC.

This clone was observed a single time. The chain links TRBV30 to TRBJ1-1, with a possible D match to TRBD1 (6 bases). The CDR3 loop spans 13 amino acids. Germline CDR1 is GTSNPN and CDR2 is SVGIG (reference sequence). V was trimmed by 4 bases and J by 5 bases, leaving 14 bases between them. The CDR3, as DNA: TGTGCCTGGAATAAAAGGGGGTGGACTGAAGCTTTCTTT. Protein product: CAWNKRGWTEAFF.

A remark on this clone: At the DNA level, this CDR3 is encoded by other sequences in the same sample as well. The rearrangement links TRBV5-1 to TRBJ2-2; D gene unclear. This CDR3 has 15 amino acids. The V end was cut by 4 bases, the J end by 0 bases, with 10 bases between. CDR1 and CDR2 (germline): SGHRS, YFSETQ. The chain's CDR3 is CASSPGGANTGELFF. Written as DNA, the CDR3 is TGCGCCAGCAGCCCAGGTGGCGCGAACACCGGGGAGCTGTTTTTT.

The rearrangement uses TRBV19 and TRBJ2-3, with TRBD1 matching 12 bases. The length of the CDR3 is 16 residues. Trimming at V came to 0 bases and at J to 6 bases, leaving 4 bases not matched to a gene. Germline CDR1 reads LNHDA; CDR2 reads SQIVND (reference sequence). The CDR3 is CASSIEGQGALDTQYF. DNA for the CDR3: TGTGCCAGTAGTATAGAGGGACAGGGGGCGCTGGATACGCAGTATTTT.

J is TRBJ1-1 and V is TRBV23-1; TRBD1 matches 8 bases. TRBV23-1 belongs to the ORF category, with a function that is uncertain. Trimming removed 2 bases from V and 5 bases from J; junction bases left unmatched: 7. The CDR3 length is 15 residues. CDR3 region: CASSQHTGGATEAFF. The CDR3, as DNA: TGCGCCAGCAGTCAACACACAGGGGGTGCAACTGAAGCTTTCTTT.

This rearrangement joins TRBV5-1 to TRBJ2-7, with unresolved D. The CDR3 loop spans 13 amino acids. V was trimmed by 0 bases and J by 3 bases, leaving 7 bases between them. The germline V gene has CDR1 SGHRS and CDR2 YFSETQ. CDR3 sequence (DNA): TGCGCCAGCAGCTTGGAACTCCTCTACGAGCAGTACTTC. Amino acids: CASSLELLYEQYF.

J is TRBJ2-7 and V is TRBV5-1; TRBD2 agrees at 7 bases. The CDR3 length is 15 residues. In germline, CDR1 is SGHRS, CDR2 YFSETQ. Trimming cost V 4 bases and J 2 bases; bases outside gene matches: 9. The DNA for the CDR3 is TGCGCCAGCAGCCCCTACACTAGCGCACCCTACGAGCAGTACTTC. It specifies CASSPYTSAPYEQYF. Looking up the rest from reference TRBV5-1 and TRBJ2-7 gives the full variable domain: KAGVTQTPRYLIKTRGQQVTLSCSPISGHRSVSWYQQTPGQGLQFLFEYFSETQRNKGNFPGRFSGRQFSNSRSEMNVSTLELGDSALYLCASSPYTSAPYEQYFGPGTRLTVT.

The V call is TRBV28, the J call TRBJ1-2; D uncertain. The V gene lost 2 bases and the J gene lost 1 base, with 5 bases spanning the gap. The CDR3 sequence is 13 residues long. Germline CDR1 reads MDHEN; CDR2 reads SYDVKM. The CDR3 spells CASSLDHNYGYTF. In DNA form, the CDR3 reads TGTGCCAGCAGTTTAGACCATAACTATGGCTACACCTTC.

This sequence joins TRBV3-1 (or the pseudogene TRBV3-2) and TRBJ2-7; 9 bases agree with TRBD2. This CDR3 has 14 residues. Germline CDR1 reads LGHDT; CDR2 reads YNNKEL (reference sequence). V lost 3 bases to trimming and J lost 6 bases; unmatched junction nucleotides: 6. The CDR3 here is CASSHTSGRSEQYF. For the CDR3, the DNA is TGTGCCAGCAGCCATACTAGCGGGCGGAGCGAGCAGTACTTC.

This chain links TRBV6-2 or TRBV6-3 with TRBJ2-7, with 10 bases lining up with TRBD1. CDR1 is MNHEY, CDR2 SVGEGT, per germline. V was clipped by 4 bases and J by 4 bases; unmatched bases: 7. The CDR3 consists of 15 residues. In nucleotides, the CDR3 is TGTGCCAGCAGTTCCCTGGGGACAGGGGTTTACGAGCAGTACTTC. This codes for CASSSLGTGVYEQYF.

This clone was counted a few times. The rearrangement joins TRBV7-9 to TRBJ1-1; TRBD1 might be the D (5 bases). Per germline, CDR1 SEHNR and CDR2 FQNEAQ (reference sequence). With 3 bases removed from V and 0 bases from J, the gap between germline ends came to 8 bases. The CDR3 has 14 residues. The chain's CDR3 is CASSFAGMNTEAFF. The CDR3 bases are TGTGCCAGCAGCTTTGCAGGGATGAACACTGAAGCTTTCTTT.

This clone has a single count. The V call is TRBV5-1, the J call TRBJ2-6; D is ambiguous. The CDR3 loop spans 14 amino acids. Germline V CDR1 and CDR2: SGHRS, YFSETQ. The CDR3 nucleotides read TGCGCGAGCGCCCGAGGCGGAGGGGCCAACGTCCTGACTTTC. Translating it yields CASARGGGANVLTF.

The chain employs TRBV12-3 or TRBV12-4 and TRBJ1-1; 7 bases align to TRBD1. Germline trimming cut 6 bases from V and 5 bases from J; bases unmatched to any gene: 6. The CDR3 sequence is 13 residues long. CDR3: CASSKGGSTEAFF. Written as DNA, the CDR3 is TGTGCCAGCAGCAAAGGGGGCTCGACTGAAGCTTTCTTT.

This chain connects TRBV7-9 to TRBJ2-1; the match to TRBD2 covers 12 bases. From germline, CDR1 is SEHNR and CDR2 FQNEAQ (reference sequence). V shed 3 bases, J shed 9 bases, and the junction held 6 bases outside the gene matches. The CDR3 consists of 15 residues. This CDR3 is CASSFLAGGGSEQFF. The CDR3 bases are TGTGCCAGCAGCTTCCTAGCGGGAGGGGGCAGTGAGCAGTTCTTC.

CDR3 nucleotides: TGTGCCAGCAGCTTTAACCCAACGGGACTAGCGGGCTCTGGGGCCAACGTCCTGACTTTC. Its protein is CASSFNPTGLAGSGANVLTF. This chain uses TRBV6-2 or TRBV6-3 with TRBJ2-6; 12 nucleotides agree with TRBD2. V gave up 6 bases and J gave up 0 bases; unmatched junction bases: 12. Germline V gene sequence: CDR1 MNHEY, CDR2 SVGEGT. This CDR3 is built from 20 residues.

The chain employs TRBV6-5 and TRBJ2-5; D is unresolved. Trimming stripped 7 bases from V and 2 bases from J, with 5 bases between. Germline lookup yields CDR1 MNHEY and CDR2 SVGAGI. The CDR3 contains 11 residues. In DNA, the CDR3 is TGTGCCAGCATCCAACAAGAGACCCAGTACTTC. Translation gives CASIQQETQYF.

The chain couples TRBV9 to TRBJ2-2, with 9 bases aligning to TRBD1. The CDR3 spans 18 residues. The J segment lost 2 bases and the V segment lost 7 bases, leaving 15 bases of the junction unmatched. Germline values: CDR1 SGDLS, CDR2 YYNGEE. The CDR3 sequence: CASGLGTGIGPNTGELFF. The CDR3 DNA reads as TGTGCCAGCGGCTTGGGGACAGGGATTGGGCCTAACACCGGGGAGCTGTTTTTT.

This clone came up a few times. The chain recombines TRBV28 with TRBJ2-7; 7 bases are shared with TRBD1. Germline values: CDR1 MDHEN, CDR2 SYDVKM. With V trimmed by 7 bases and J by 2 bases, 8 bases remained unmatched. The length of the CDR3 is 14 residues. The CDR3, as DNA: TGTGCCAGCAAAGAGGGGGCCTCCACCTACGAGCAGTACTTC. It encodes CASKEGASTYEQYF. The whole variable domain, filled in from reference TRBV28 and TRBJ2-7, reads DVKVTQSSRYLVKRTGEKVFLECVQDMDHENMFWYRQDPGLGLRLIYFSYDVKMKEKGDIPEGYSVSREKKERFSLILESASTNQTSMYLCASKEGASTYEQYFGPGTRLTVT.

The V gene is TRBV4-3, the J gene TRBJ2-1; either TRBD1 or TRBD2 may supply D (5 bases each). Per the germline V gene, CDR1 is LGHNA and CDR2 is YSLEER. The CDR3 covers 17 residues. V lost 3 bases, J lost 6 bases, and 21 bases lay in between. The CDR3 DNA reads TGCGCCAGCAGCCATCACTATCAGAGGGGTGATGGCAATGAGCAGTTCTTC. This encodes CASSHHYQRGDGNEQFF.

This clone was picked up one time. The chain combines TRBV4-1 with TRBJ2-1; 7 nucleotides agree with TRBD2. The CDR3 has 13 amino acids. Trimming took 1 base from V and 16 from J; bases not matched to a gene: 10. The V gene's germline CDR1 is MGHRA and CDR2 YSYEKL. The CDR3 spells CASSQALQKREFF. The CDR3 DNA sequence: TGCGCCAGCAGCCAAGCCCTCCAAAAGCGGGAATTCTTC.

The gene calls are TRBV11-1 and TRBJ2-7; a weak D match, TRBD1 (6 bases). There are 15 residues in the CDR3. V shed 2 bases and J shed 3 bases, with 14 bases lying between them. The germline V gene encodes CDR1 SGHAT and CDR2 FQDESV (reference sequence). CDR3 region: CASSLFRGPFYEQYF. The CDR3 DNA follows: TGTGCCAGCAGCTTATTCAGGGGACCTTTCTACGAGCAGTACTTC.